Below, 6 T cell receptor beta chains from the same sample are listed, as sequenced in a study of T-cell memory formation after mild COVID-19. MiXCR, run by TCRdb on the 5' RACE reads, gives a single entry per CDR3 protein. Seen here are more than 70,000 distinct CDR3 sequences, approximately 15% observed once, and the top ten hold 30% to 35%. Source material: PBMCs or a T cell subset sorted from them (not recorded which). The receptor source for this set is an adult woman who had mild COVID-19 (a few samples of this study predate the infection). Cell type and time point are not known.

This clonotype was picked up a small number of times. The rearrangement links TRBV11-1 to TRBJ2-1; 7 bases match TRBD2. The germline CDR1 and CDR2 sequences are SGHAT and FQDESV (reference sequence). The CDR3 length is 17 residues. The V and J ends lost 0 bases and 8 bases, in that order; junction bases with no gene match: 13. The DNA of the CDR3 is TGTGCCAGCAGCTTAGCGCAGGCGGGAGATGATTGGGATGAGCAGTTCTTC. Protein sequence: CASSLAQAGDDWDEQFF.

This clonotype was observed a few times. This CDR3 is CSARSKRETPSTDTQYF. The CDR3 DNA reads as TGCAGTGCTAGAAGTAAGCGGGAAACGCCTAGCACAGATACGCAGTATTTT. V is TRBV20-1 and J is TRBJ2-3; the match to TRBD2 covers 7 bases. The CDR3 runs 17 residues. Trimming took 2 bases from V and 0 from J; bases not matched to a gene: 11. Germline V gene data show CDR1 as DFQATT and CDR2 as SNEGSKA (reference sequence).

The V and J genes are TRBV3-1 and TRBJ2-3; D possibly uses TRBD1 or TRBD2 (6 bases each). CDR3 length: 15 amino acids. Trimming took 4 bases from V and 1 from J, leaving 12 bases between them. Per the germline V gene, CDR1 is LGHDT and CDR2 is YNNKEL (reference sequence). The CDR3 region has the DNA TGTGCCAGCAGCCCGATGGAGGGGGGCACAGATACGCAGTATTTT. The encoded protein is CASSPMEGGTDTQYF.

The chain links TRBV5-1 to TRBJ2-7; the D gene is possibly TRBD2 (7 bases). This CDR3 has 13 amino acids. Germline CDR1 is SGHRS and CDR2 is YFSETQ. Deletions cut 3 bases from V and 6 bases from J, with 13 bases between. In DNA form, the CDR3 reads TGCGCCAGCAGCTCGGGGGGCTTGCCCGAGCAGTACTTC. Protein sequence: CASSSGGLPEQYF.

This chain uses TRBV9 with TRBJ2-1, with a weak D call TRBD2 (6 bases). The CDR3 sequence is 17 residues long. The germline gives CDR1 SGDLS, CDR2 YYNGEE. V lost 0 bases and J lost 0, with 13 bases in between. In DNA form, the CDR3 reads TGTGCCAGCAGCGTAGACCCAGCGGGTCCCTCCTACAATGAGCAGTTCTTC. Amino acids: CASSVDPAGPSYNEQFF.

The table lists this clonotype with a few counts. The chain combines TRBV20-1 with TRBJ1-2; 12 bases line up with TRBD1. The germline CDR1 and CDR2 sequences are DFQATT and SNEGSKA (reference sequence). Trimming cost V 0 bases and J 1 base; bases outside gene matches: 6. The CDR3 extends over 17 amino acids. This CDR3 reads CSARDRDRGPLNYGYTF. The CDR3 nucleotides read TGCAGTGCTAGAGATCGGGACAGGGGGCCACTTAACTATGGCTACACCTTC.